The 11 T cell receptor beta chains in this list originate from one sample, sequenced in a study of cytomegalovirus exposure and HLA in healthy donors. TCRdb keeps only in-frame clones here, not all; method: immunoSEQ multiplex PCR. This sample has 100,000 to 150,000 clones, with roughly 87% found just once. The sequenced sample consisted of PBMCs. The source is a woman aged 18 to 35 in good health and CMV-seronegative.

In DNA form, the CDR3 reads TGTGCCTGGAGTGGAGAGCGGGGGGGCAATGAGCAGTTCTTC. This translates into CAWSGERGGNEQFF. This sequence joins TRBV30 and TRBJ2-1, with 10 bases matching TRBD2. V lost 1 base and J lost 6; bases outside the gene matches: 3. Germline V gene lookup returns CDR1 GTSNPN and CDR2 SVGIG (reference sequence). The CDR3 runs 14 residues.

The gene calls are TRBV7-9 and TRBJ2-1; D gene uncertain. The CDR3 extends over 18 amino acids. Deletions cut 5 bases from V and 0 bases from J, with 20 bases between. Germline V gene lookup returns CDR1 SEHNR and CDR2 FQNEAQ (reference sequence). Here the CDR3 reads CASSHPPRITTSYNEQFF. DNA for the CDR3: TGTGCCAGCAGCCATCCACCGAGGATTACGACCTCCTACAATGAGCAGTTCTTC.

J is TRBJ2-4 and V is TRBV14, with unresolved D. The CDR3 sequence is 12 residues long. V was trimmed by 1 base and J by 13 bases, leaving 11 bases between them. CDR1 and CDR2 (germline): SGHDN, FVKESK. This CDR3 reads CASSQGASWQYF. In nucleotides, the CDR3 is TGTGCCAGCAGCCAAGGGGCTTCCTGGCAGTACTTC.

This clone turned up a few times. This chain connects TRBV13 to TRBJ2-1; 9 bases align to TRBD2. Germline-derived CDR1 and CDR2 are PRHDT and FYEKMQ (reference sequence). J was trimmed by 4 bases and V by 2 bases; bases with no gene match: 3. The CDR3 is 15 amino acids. The CDR3 region is CASSLLLAGYNEQFF. The CDR3 region has the DNA TGTGCCAGCAGCTTACTTCTAGCGGGGTACAATGAGCAGTTCTTC.

The V gene is TRBV27, the J gene TRBJ1-4; D not certain. The CDR3 is 14 amino acids. The germline gives CDR1 MNHEY, CDR2 SMNVEV (reference sequence). Trimming pared 5 bases from V and 0 bases from J, leaving 7 bases between. In DNA, the CDR3 is TGTGCCAGCAGTAAGAGAACAACTAATGAAAAACTGTTTTTT. It codes for CASSKRTTNEKLFF.

The chain links TRBV29-1 to TRBJ1-1; D is undetermined. CDR3 size: 12 residues. Trimming removed 7 bases from V and 10 bases from J, with 19 bases in between. The V gene's germline CDR1 is SQVTM and CDR2 ANQGSEA. CDR3 bases: TGCAGCGGAGTAGACGGGAATCTGGGAGCTTTCTTT. Protein sequence: CSGVDGNLGAFF.

The table lists this clone with a count of one. The V call is TRBV5-6, the J call TRBJ2-1; 11 nucleotides agree with TRBD2. CDR3 length: 17 residues. The junction had 10 bases not matched to a gene; V was cut back by 7 bases and J by 1 base. Germline CDR1 is SGHDT and CDR2 is YYEEEE. This CDR3 is CASRGLAGGGSYNEQFF. CDR3 in DNA: TGTGCCAGCCGCGGTTTAGCGGGAGGGGGATCCTACAATGAGCAGTTCTTC. Complete variable domain (other parts from reference TRBV5-6 and TRBJ2-1): DAGVTQSPTHLIKTRGQQVTLRCSPKSGHDTVSWYQQALGQGPQFIFQYYEEEERQRGNFPDRFSGHQFPNYSSELNVNALLLGDSALYLCASRGLAGGGSYNEQFFGPGTRLTVL.

This clone has at least ten counts. This chain joins TRBV10-2 and TRBJ1-3; TRBD1 aligns across 9 bases. There are 16 residues in the CDR3. V was clipped by 4 bases and J by 2 bases; unmatched bases: 6. Germline V CDR1 and CDR2: WSHSY, SAAADI. CDR3 sequence (DNA): TGCGCCAGCAGTGGGGGACAGGGAGGCACTGGAAACACCATATATTTT. Protein: CASSGGQGGTGNTIYF.

This rearrangement joins TRBV28 to TRBJ2-1; 12 nucleotides align to TRBD2. Trimming cost V 3 bases and J 2 bases; bases outside gene matches: 2. The CDR3 extends over 16 amino acids. Germline CDR1 is MDHEN and CDR2 is SYDVKM. This chain's CDR3 is CASSLGLAGAYNEQFF. CDR3 sequence (DNA): TGTGCCAGCAGTTTGGGACTAGCGGGCGCCTACAATGAGCAGTTCTTC.

This chain uses TRBV27 with TRBJ2-1; a possible D gene is TRBD2 (6 bases). The germline gives CDR1 MNHEY, CDR2 SMNVEV (reference sequence). V was pared by 5 bases and J by 2 bases, with 16 bases between. This CDR3 has 16 residues. CDR3: CASSPLISGTYNEQFF. The CDR3 nucleotides are TGTGCCAGCAGTCCGTTGATTAGCGGTACCTACAATGAGCAGTTCTTC.

The chain uses TRBV28 and TRBJ2-1; D is ambiguous. The germline gives CDR1 MDHEN, CDR2 SYDVKM. V was trimmed by 2 bases and J by 8 bases, leaving 10 bases between them. CDR3 length: 13 amino acids. CDR3: CASSLGQLDEQFF. The CDR3 coding sequence is TGTGCCAGCAGTTTAGGGCAGTTGGATGAGCAGTTCTTC.